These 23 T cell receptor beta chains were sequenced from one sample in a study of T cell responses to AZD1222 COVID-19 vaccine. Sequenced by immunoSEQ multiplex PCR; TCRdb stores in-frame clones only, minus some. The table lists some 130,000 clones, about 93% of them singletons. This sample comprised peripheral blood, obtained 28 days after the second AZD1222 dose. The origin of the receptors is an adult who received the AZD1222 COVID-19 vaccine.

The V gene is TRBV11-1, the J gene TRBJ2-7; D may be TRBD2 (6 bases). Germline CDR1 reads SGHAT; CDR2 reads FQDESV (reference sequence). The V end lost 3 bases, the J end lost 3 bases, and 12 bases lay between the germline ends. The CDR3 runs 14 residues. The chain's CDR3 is CASSFSDGGYEQYF. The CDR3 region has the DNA TGTGCCAGCAGCTTTTCTGACGGGGGCTACGAGCAGTACTTC. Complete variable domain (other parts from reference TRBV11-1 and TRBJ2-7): EAEVAQSPRYKITEKSQAVAFWCDPISGHATLYWYRQILGQGPELLVQFQDESVVDDSQLPKDRFSAERLKGVDSTLKIQPAELGDSAMYLCASSFSDGGYEQYFGPGTRLTVT.

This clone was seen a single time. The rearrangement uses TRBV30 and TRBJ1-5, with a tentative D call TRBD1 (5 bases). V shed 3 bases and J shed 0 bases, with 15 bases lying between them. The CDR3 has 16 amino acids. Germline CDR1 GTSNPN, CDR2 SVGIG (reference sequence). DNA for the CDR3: TGTGCCTGGAGCCTTGGGGGGGGTAATAGCAATCAGCCCCAGCATTTT. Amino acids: CAWSLGGGNSNQPQHF. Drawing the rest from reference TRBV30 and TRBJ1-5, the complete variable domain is SQTIHQWPATLVQPVGSPLSLECTVEGTSNPNLYWYRQAAGRGLQLLFYSVGIGQISSEVPQNLSASRPQDRQFILSSKKLLLSDSGFYLCAWSLGGGNSNQPQHFGDGTRLSIL.

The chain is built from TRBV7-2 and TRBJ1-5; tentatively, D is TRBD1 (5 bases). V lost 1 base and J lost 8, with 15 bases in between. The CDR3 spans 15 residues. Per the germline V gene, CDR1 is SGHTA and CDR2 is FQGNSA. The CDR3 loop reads CASSLGGTTFEPQHF. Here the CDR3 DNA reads TGTGCCAGCAGCTTAGGGGGGACGACCTTTGAGCCCCAGCATTTT.

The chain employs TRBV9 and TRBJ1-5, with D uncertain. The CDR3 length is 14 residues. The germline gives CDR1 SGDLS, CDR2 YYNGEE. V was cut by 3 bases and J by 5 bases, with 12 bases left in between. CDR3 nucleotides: TGTGCCAGCAGCGGAGGGAGTAGGGATCAGCCCCAGCATTTT. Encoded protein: CASSGGSRDQPQHF. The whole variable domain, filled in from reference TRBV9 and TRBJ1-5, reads DSGVTQTPKHLITATGQRVTLRCSPRSGDLSVYWYQQSLDQGLQFLIQYYNGEERAKGNILERFSAQQFPDLHSELNLSSLELGDSALYFCASSGGSRDQPQHFGDGTRLSIL.

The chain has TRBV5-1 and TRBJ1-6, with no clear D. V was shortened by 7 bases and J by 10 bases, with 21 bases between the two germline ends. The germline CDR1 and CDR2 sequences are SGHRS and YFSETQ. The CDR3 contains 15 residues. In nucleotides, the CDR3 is TGCGCCAGCGGCCTTTGGGAAAGGGAGAAATCACCCCTCCACTTT. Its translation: CASGLWEREKSPLHF.

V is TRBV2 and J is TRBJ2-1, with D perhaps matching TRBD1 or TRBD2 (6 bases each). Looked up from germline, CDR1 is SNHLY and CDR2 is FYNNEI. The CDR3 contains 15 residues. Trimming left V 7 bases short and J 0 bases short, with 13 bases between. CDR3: CASNLGGRSYNEQFF. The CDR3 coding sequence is TGTGCCAGCAACTTGGGGGGCCGCTCCTACAATGAGCAGTTCTTC.

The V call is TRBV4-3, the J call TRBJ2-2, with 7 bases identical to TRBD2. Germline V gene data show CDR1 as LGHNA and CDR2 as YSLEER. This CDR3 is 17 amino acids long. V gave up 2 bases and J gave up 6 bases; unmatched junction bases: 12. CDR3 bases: TGCGCCAGCAGCCAATTCCCCGGGGGAGGGATGGCCGGGGAGCTGTTTTTT. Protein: CASSQFPGGGMAGELFF.

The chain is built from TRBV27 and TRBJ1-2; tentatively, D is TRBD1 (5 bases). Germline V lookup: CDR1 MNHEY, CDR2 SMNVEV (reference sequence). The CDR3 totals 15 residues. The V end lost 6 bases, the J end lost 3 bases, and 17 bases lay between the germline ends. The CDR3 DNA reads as TGTGCCAGCAGCCGGGCCCCTTGGGGGGACTATGGCTACACCTTC. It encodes CASSRAPWGDYGYTF.

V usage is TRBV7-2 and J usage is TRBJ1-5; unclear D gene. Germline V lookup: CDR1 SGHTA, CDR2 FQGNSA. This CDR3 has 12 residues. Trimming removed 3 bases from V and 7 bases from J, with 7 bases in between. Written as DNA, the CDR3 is TGTGCCAGCAGCTTCCAGCTGCAGCCCCAGCATTTT. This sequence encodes CASSFQLQPQHF.

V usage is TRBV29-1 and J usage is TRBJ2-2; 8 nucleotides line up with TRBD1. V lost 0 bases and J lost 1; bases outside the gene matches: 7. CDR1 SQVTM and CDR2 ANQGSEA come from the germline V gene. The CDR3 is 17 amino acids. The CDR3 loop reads CSVEDPDRALNTGELFF. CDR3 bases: TGCAGCGTTGAAGATCCGGACAGGGCATTGAACACCGGGGAGCTGTTTTTT.

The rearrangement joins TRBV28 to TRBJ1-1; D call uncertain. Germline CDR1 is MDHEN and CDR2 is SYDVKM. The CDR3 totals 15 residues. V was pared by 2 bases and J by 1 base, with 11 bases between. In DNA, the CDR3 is TGTGCCAGCAGTTTAGGCACGGGCCCGAACACTGAAGCTTTCTTT. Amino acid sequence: CASSLGTGPNTEAFF.

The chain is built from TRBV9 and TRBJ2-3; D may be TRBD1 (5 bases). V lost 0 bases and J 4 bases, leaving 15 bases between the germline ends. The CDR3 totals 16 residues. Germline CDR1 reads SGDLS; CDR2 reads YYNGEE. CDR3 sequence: CASSVAPGKVSDTQYF. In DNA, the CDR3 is TGTGCCAGCAGCGTAGCTCCAGGGAAAGTATCAGATACGCAGTATTTT. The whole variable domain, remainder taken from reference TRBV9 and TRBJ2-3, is DSGVTQTPKHLITATGQRVTLRCSPRSGDLSVYWYQQSLDQGLQFLIQYYNGEERAKGNILERFSAQQFPDLHSELNLSSLELGDSALYFCASSVAPGKVSDTQYFGPGTRLTVL.

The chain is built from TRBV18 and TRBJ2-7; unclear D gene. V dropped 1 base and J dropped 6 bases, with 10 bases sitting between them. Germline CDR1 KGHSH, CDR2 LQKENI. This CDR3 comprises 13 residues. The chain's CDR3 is CASSPQDNTEQYF. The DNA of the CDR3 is TGTGCCAGCTCACCACAGGATAACACCGAGCAGTACTTC. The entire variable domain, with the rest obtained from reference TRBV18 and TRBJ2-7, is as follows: NAGVMQNPRHLVRRRGQEARLRCSPMKGHSHVYWYRQLPEEGLKFMVYLQKENIIDESGMPKERFSAEFPKEGPSILRIQQVVRGDSAAYFCASSPQDNTEQYFGPGTRLTVT.

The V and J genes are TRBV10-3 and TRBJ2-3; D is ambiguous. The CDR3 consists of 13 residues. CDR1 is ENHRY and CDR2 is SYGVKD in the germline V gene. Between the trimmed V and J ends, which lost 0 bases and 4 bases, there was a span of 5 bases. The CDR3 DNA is TGTGCCATCAGTGAGTCGACGGCAGATACGCAGTATTTT. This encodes CAISESTADTQYF.

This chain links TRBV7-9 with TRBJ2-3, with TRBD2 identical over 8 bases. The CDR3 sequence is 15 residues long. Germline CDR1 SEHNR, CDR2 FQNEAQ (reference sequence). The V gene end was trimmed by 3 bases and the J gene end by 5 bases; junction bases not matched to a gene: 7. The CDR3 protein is CASSLTGGRVDTQYF. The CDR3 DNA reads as TGTGCCAGCAGCTTGACGGGGGGGCGCGTAGATACGCAGTATTTT.

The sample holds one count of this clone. The CDR3 region is CASSDYGAYPTDTQYF. The CDR3 DNA is TGTGCCAGCAGTGACTACGGGGCTTATCCCACAGATACGCAGTATTTT. The chain uses TRBV2 and TRBJ2-3; perhaps D is TRBD1 or TRBD2 (5 bases each). Germline-derived CDR1 and CDR2 are SNHLY and FYNNEI. V was shortened by 3 bases and J by 2 bases, with 15 bases between the two germline ends. The length of the CDR3 is 16 residues. The full variable domain, rest sourced from reference TRBV2 and TRBJ2-3, is EPEVTQTPSHQVTQMGQEVILRCVPISNHLYFYWYRQILGQKVEFLVSFYNNEISEKSEIFDDQFSVERPDGSNFTLKIRSTKLEDSAMYFCASSDYGAYPTDTQYFGPGTRLTVL.

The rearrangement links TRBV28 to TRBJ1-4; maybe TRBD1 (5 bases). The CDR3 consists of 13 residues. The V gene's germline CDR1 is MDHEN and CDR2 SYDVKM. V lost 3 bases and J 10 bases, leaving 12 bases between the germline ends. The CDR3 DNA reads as TGTGCCAGCAGTTTGCAGGGTCGGGCAAAACTGTTTTTT. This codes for CASSLQGRAKLFF.

The CDR3 sequence is CAQIRQEGGTEAFF. In nucleotides, the CDR3 is TGTGCCCAGATTAGGCAGGAGGGCGGCACTGAAGCTTTCTTT. V usage is TRBV7-9 and J usage is TRBJ1-1, with no clear D. The CDR3 has 14 amino acids. The V gene's germline CDR1 is SEHNR and CDR2 FQNEAQ (reference sequence). Trimming cost V 11 bases and J 4 bases, with 20 bases left between them.

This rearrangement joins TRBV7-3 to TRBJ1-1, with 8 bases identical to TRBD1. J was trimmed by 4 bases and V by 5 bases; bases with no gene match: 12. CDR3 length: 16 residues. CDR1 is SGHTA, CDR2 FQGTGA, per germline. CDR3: CASSVSGTGILTEAFF. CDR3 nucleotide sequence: TGTGCCAGCAGCGTATCCGGGACAGGAATCCTCACTGAAGCTTTCTTT.

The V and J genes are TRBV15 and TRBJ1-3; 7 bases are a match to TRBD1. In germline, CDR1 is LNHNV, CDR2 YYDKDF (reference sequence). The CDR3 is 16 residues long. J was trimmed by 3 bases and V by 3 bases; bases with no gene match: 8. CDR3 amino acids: CATSRPSRGNGNTIYF. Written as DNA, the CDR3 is TGTGCCACCAGCAGGCCGTCCAGGGGGAATGGAAACACCATATATTTT.

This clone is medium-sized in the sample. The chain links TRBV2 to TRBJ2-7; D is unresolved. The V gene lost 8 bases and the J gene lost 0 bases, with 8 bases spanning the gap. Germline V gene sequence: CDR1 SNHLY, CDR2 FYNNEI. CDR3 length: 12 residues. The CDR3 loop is CASWTRSYEQYF. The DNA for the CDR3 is TGTGCCAGCTGGACCCGCTCCTACGAGCAGTACTTC.

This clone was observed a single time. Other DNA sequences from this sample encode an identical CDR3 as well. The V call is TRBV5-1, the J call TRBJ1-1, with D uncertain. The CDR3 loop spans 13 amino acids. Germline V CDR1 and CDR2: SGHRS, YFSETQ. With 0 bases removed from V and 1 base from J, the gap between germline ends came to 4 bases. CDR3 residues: CASSLGTNTEAFF. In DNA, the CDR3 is TGCGCCAGCAGCTTGGGCACGAACACTGAAGCTTTCTTT.

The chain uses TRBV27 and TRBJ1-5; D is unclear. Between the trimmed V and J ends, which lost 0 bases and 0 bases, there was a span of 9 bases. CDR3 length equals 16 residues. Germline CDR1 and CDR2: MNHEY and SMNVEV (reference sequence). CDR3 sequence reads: CASSLSSTVSNQPQHF. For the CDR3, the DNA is TGTGCCAGCAGTTTATCTTCTACAGTTAGCAATCAGCCCCAGCATTTT.